The entry below gives a single T cell receptor (beta chain) sequence along with its context. Its cognate antigen is unknown. The sample is drawn from a study of OX40 agonist ivuxolimab in advanced cancers. Overall study context: Two cutaneous melanoma patients and one hepatocellular carcinoma patient, three in all, had partial responses. Points from the study as a whole: On average, CD8+ T cells had more expanded clones than CD4+.

Samples of blood were obtained at baseline, on cycle 4 day 1, and on cycle 7 day 1. Measured with immunoSEQ multiplex PCR; TCRdb has only the in-frame clones, and not every one. Among about 16,000 clones, 80% to 90% were seen once, and the ten largest hold around three quarters. The sample in question was CD4+ or CD8+ T cells sorted from blood, obtained in a trial of the OX40 agonist ivuxolimab. This receptor was identified in an adult with an advanced solid tumor such as melanoma, head and neck, liver or kidney cancer.

CDR3 sequence: CASSLSGSPNEQFF. The DNA of the CDR3 is TGTGCCAGCAGCCTTAGCGGGAGTCCCAATGAGCAGTTCTTC. The chain carries TRBV5-4 and TRBJ2-1, with TRBD2 matching 9 bases. The CDR3 loop spans 14 amino acids. Germline V lookup: CDR1 SGHNT, CDR2 YYREEE (reference sequence). V shed 4 bases and J 6 bases; nucleotides not matched to a gene: 5.